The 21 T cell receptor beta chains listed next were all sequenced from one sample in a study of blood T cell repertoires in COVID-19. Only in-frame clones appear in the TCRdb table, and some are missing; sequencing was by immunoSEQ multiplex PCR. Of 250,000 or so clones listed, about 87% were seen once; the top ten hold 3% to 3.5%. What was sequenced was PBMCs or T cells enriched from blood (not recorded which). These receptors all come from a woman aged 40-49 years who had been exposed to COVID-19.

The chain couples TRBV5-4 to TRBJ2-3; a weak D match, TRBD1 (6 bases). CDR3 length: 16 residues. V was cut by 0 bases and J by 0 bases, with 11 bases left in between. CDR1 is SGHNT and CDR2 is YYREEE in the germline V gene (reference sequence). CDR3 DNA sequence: TGTGCCAGCAGCTTGGGAGGGACATTGAGCACAGATACGCAGTATTTT. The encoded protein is CASSLGGTLSTDTQYF.

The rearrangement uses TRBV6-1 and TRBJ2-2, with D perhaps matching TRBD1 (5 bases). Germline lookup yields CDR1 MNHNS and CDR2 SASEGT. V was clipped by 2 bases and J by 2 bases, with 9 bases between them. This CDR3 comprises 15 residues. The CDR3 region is CASSEQGFNTGELFF. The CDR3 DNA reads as TGTGCCAGCAGTGAACAGGGATTTAACACCGGGGAGCTGTTTTTT.

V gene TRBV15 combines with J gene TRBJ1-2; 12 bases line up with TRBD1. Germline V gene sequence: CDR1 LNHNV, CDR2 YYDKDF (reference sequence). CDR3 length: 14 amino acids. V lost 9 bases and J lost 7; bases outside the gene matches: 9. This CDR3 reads CATHQGQGAFGYTF. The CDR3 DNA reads TGTGCCACGCATCAGGGACAGGGGGCTTTTGGCTACACCTTC.

CDR3 DNA sequence: TGTGCCAGCAGTCGCCGGGACAGGCTGGCTGAAGCTTTCTTT. It codes for CASSRRDRLAEAFF. The chain uses TRBV28 and TRBJ1-1; 8 nucleotides line up with TRBD1. With 5 bases clipped from V and 6 bases from J, the junction kept 8 bases outside the gene matches. Germline V gives CDR1 MDHEN, CDR2 SYDVKM. This CDR3 is 14 amino acids long.

CDR3: CASSVDRVDGYTF. The CDR3 coding sequence is TGCGCCAGCAGTGTGGACAGGGTGGATGGCTACACCTTC. The chain has TRBV5-1 and TRBJ1-2, with 8 bases aligning to TRBD1. Trimming took 5 bases from V and 6 from J; bases not matched to a gene: 6. CDR1 is SGHRS, CDR2 YFSETQ, per germline. The CDR3 runs to 13 residues.

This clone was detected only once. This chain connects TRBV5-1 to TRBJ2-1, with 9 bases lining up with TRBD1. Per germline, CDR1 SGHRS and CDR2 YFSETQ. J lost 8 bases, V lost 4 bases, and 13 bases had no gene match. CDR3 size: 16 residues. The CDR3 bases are TGCGCCAGCAGCCCGGGTGGGACAGGGATTGTCGATGAGCAGTTCTTC. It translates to CASSPGGTGIVDEQFF.

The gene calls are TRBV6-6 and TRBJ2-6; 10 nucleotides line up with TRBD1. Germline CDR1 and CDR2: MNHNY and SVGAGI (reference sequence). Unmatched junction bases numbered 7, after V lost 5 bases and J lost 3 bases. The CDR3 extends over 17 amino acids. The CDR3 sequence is CASSRRQGASGANVLTF. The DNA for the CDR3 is TGTGCCAGCAGTCGAAGACAGGGGGCTAGTGGGGCCAACGTCCTGACTTTC.

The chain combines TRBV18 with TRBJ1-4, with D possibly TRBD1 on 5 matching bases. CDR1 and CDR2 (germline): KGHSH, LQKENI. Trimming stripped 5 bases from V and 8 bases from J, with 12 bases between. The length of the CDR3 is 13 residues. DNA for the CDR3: TGTGCCAGCTCAAGCGACAGTTACGAAAAACTGTTTTTT. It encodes CASSSDSYEKLFF. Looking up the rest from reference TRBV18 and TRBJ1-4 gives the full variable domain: NAGVMQNPRHLVRRRGQEARLRCSPMKGHSHVYWYRQLPEEGLKFMVYLQKENIIDESGMPKERFSAEFPKEGPSILRIQQVVRGDSAAYFCASSSDSYEKLFFGSGTQLSVL.

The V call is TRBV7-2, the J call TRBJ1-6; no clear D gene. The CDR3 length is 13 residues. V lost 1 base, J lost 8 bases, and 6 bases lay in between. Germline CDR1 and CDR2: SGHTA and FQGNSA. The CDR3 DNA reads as TGTGCCAGCAGCTTAGACGGTTATTCACCCCTCCACTTT. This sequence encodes CASSLDGYSPLHF.

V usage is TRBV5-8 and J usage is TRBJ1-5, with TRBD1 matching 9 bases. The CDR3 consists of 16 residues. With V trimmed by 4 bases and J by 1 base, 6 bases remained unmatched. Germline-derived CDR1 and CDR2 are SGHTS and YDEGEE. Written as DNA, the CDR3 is TGTGCCAGCAGCCGAGGACAGGGGCCCAGCAATCAGCCCCAGCATTTT. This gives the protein CASSRGQGPSNQPQHF.

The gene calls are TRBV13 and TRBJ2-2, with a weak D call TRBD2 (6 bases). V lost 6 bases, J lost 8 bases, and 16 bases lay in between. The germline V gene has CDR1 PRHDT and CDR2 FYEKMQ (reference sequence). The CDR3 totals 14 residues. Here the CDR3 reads CASSRSARGGELFF. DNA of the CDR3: TGTGCCAGCAGTCGGAGTGCCCGGGGGGGGGAGCTGTTTTTT. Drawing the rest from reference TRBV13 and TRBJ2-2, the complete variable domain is AAGVIQSPRHLIKEKRETATLKCYPIPRHDTVYWYQQGPGQDPQFLISFYEKMQSDKGSIPDRFSAQQFSDYHSELNMSSLELGDSALYFCASSRSARGGELFFGEGSRLTVL.

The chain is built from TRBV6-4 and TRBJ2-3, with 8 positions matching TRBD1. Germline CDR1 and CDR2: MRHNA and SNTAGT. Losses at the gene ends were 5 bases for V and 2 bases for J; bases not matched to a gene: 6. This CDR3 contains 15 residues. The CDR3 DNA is TGTGCCAGCAGTCCAGGACAGGGTCACACAGATACGCAGTATTTT. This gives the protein CASSPGQGHTDTQYF.

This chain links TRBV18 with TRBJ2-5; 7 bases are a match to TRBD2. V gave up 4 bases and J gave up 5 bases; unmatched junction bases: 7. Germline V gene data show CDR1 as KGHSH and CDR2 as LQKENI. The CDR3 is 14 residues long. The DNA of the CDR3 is TGTGCCAGCTCACTCAGCGGGGCCGGGGAGACCCAGTACTTC. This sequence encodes CASSLSGAGETQYF.

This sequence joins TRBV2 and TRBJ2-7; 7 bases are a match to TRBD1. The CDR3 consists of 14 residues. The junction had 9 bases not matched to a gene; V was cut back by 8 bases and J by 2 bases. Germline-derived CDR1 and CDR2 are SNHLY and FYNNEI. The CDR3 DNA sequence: TGTGCCAGCTCAGGCTGGGACAGACCCTACGAGCAGTACTTC. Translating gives CASSGWDRPYEQYF.

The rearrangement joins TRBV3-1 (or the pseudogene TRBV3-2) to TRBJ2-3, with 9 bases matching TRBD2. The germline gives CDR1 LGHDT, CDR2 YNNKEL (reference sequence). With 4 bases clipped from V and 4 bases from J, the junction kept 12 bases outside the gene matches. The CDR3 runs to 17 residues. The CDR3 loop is CASSLTGTSKGPDTQYF. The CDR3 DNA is TGTGCCAGCAGCCTAACCGGGACTAGCAAGGGCCCAGATACGCAGTATTTT.

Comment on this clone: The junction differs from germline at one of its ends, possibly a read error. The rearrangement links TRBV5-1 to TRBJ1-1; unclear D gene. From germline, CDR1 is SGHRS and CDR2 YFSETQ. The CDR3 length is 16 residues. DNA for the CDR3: TGTGCCAGCAGCGCGGGAAATGGACGGCTGAACACTGAAGCTTTCTTT. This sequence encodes CASSAGNGRLNTEAFF.

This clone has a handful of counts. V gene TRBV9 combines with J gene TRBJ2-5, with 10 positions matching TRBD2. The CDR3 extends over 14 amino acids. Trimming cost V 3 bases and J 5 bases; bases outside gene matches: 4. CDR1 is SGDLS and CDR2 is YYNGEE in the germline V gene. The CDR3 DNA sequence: TGTGCCAGCAGCGCTCGAGCGGGAGGGGAGACCCAGTACTTC. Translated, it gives CASSARAGGETQYF.

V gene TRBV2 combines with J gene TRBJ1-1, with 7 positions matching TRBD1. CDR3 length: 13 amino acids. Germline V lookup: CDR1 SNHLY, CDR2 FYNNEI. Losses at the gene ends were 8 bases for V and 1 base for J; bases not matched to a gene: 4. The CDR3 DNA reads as TGTGCCAGCGACAGGGATGCGAACACTGAAGCTTTCTTT. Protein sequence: CASDRDANTEAFF.

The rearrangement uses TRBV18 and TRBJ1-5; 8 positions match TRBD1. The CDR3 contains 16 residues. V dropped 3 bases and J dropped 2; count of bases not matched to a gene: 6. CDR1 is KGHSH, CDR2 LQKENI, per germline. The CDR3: CASSPRQGARNQPQHF. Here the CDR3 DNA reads TGTGCCAGCTCACCGAGGCAGGGGGCCCGCAATCAGCCCCAGCATTTT.

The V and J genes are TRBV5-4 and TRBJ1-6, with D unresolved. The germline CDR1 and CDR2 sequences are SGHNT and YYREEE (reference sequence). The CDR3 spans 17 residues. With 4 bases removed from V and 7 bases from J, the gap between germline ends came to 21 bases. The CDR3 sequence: CASSRPMTPGVNSPLHF. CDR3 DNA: TGTGCCAGCAGCCGCCCTATGACCCCCGGGGTGAATTCACCCCTCCACTTT.

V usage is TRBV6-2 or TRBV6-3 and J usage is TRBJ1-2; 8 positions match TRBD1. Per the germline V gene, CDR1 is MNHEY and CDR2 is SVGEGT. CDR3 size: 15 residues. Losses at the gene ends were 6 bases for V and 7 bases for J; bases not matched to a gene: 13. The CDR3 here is CASSLPGQVSGGYTF. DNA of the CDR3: TGTGCCAGCAGCCTTCCGGGACAGGTTTCTGGTGGCTACACCTTC.